Shown below are 27 T cell receptor beta chains from a single sample sequenced in a study of neurological immune-mediated disorders. TCRdb redid the calling of the 5' RACE reads with MiXCR, one entry per CDR3 protein. The repertoire holds tens of thousands of distinct CDR3 sequences, with roughly 13% as singletons. Sequenced input: PBMCs. Receptors originate from a woman aged 60-75 years with HTLV-1-associated myelopathy (HAM/TSP).

This clonotype has ten or more counts. J is TRBJ2-5 and V is TRBV6-5; the D gene is possibly TRBD1 (7 bases). Germline CDR1 reads MNHEY; CDR2 reads SVGAGI. The CDR3 is 16 residues long. V was shortened by 2 bases and J by 2 bases, with 15 bases between the two germline ends. CDR3 bases: TGTGCCAGCAGTTACGGAGCCAGGGGGGTACAAGAGACCCAGTACTTC. This translates into CASSYGARGVQETQYF.

The CDR3 bases are TGTGCCAGCAGCCAAGGGACTAGCGGGAGTATGAGTGAGCAGTTCTTC. Translated: CASSQGTSGSMSEQFF. This chain links TRBV4-2 with TRBJ2-1, with 13 bases identical to TRBD2. Germline V CDR1 and CDR2: LGHNA, YNFKEQ. The CDR3 is 16 residues long. J gave up 9 bases and V 1 base, and 6 bases lay outside the gene matches.

This clonotype was recorded at least ten times. One end of the junction does not line up with germline, which may come from a read error. The chain carries TRBV28 and TRBJ2-5; unclear D gene. Germline CDR1 and CDR2: MDHEN and SYDVKM. CDR3 length: 11 amino acids. CDR3 DNA sequence: TGTGCCAGCAGTGTAAAAGAGTCCCAGTACTTC. Encoded protein: CASSVKESQYF.

This clonotype was recorded many times. V gene TRBV12-3 or TRBV12-4 combines with J gene TRBJ2-7; TRBD1 or TRBD2 may be the D gene (5 bases each). This CDR3 has 15 residues. V was clipped by 4 bases and J by 0 bases, with 13 bases between them. The CDR3 nucleotides are TGTGCCAGCAGTTCTAGACAGACTATCTCCTACGAGCAGTACTTC. Translated, it gives CASSSRQTISYEQYF.

This clonotype appeared many times. The genes are TRBV7-6 and TRBJ2-5; TRBD1 agrees at 8 bases. The germline CDR1 and CDR2 sequences are SGHVS and FNYEAQ. The CDR3 covers 14 residues. V shed 5 bases and J 5 bases; nucleotides not matched to a gene: 7. CDR3 sequence reads: CASSTQGAEETQYF. CDR3 DNA sequence: TGTGCCAGCAGCACCCAGGGGGCAGAGGAGACCCAGTACTTC.

This clonotype showed up many times. The rearrangement joins TRBV5-1 to TRBJ2-2; TRBD2 aligns across 14 bases. Germline CDR1 reads SGHRS; CDR2 reads YFSETQ. The V segment lost 1 base and the J segment 5 bases; nucleotides outside the gene matches: 7. This CDR3 is built from 18 residues. The CDR3 reads CASSLRGLAGGGTGELFF. In DNA, the CDR3 is TGCGCCAGCAGCTTGAGAGGACTAGCGGGAGGAGGTACCGGGGAGCTGTTTTTT.

This clonotype came up many times. CDR3 coding DNA: TGTGCTAGTGGTTTACCGGGGGCGGGCAATCAGCCCCAGCATTTT. As protein: CASGLPGAGNQPQHF. The gene calls are TRBV12-5 and TRBJ1-5; perhaps TRBD1 as D (6 bases). Trimming stripped 3 bases from V and 2 bases from J, with 11 bases between. The CDR3 consists of 15 residues. Germline V gives CDR1 LGHNT, CDR2 FRNRAP.

This clonotype has a count of ten or more. The chain carries TRBV4-1 and TRBJ2-1; the match to TRBD2 covers 13 bases. CDR3 length: 18 residues. V shed 1 base and J 1 base; nucleotides not matched to a gene: 4. Germline CDR1 is MGHRA and CDR2 is YSYEKL. The CDR3 region is CASSQGTSGSQSYNEQFF. CDR3 nucleotides: TGCGCCAGCAGCCAAGGGACTAGCGGGAGCCAATCCTACAATGAGCAGTTCTTC.

This clonotype appeared many times. This sequence joins TRBV7-6 and TRBJ2-2; D may correspond to TRBD1 or TRBD2 (5 bases each). With 1 base removed from V and 4 bases from J, the gap between germline ends came to 10 bases. Germline CDR1 is SGHVS and CDR2 is FNYEAQ. The CDR3 contains 15 residues. The CDR3 coding sequence is TGTGCCAGCAGCTTAGGAATTGGGGGCACCGGGGAGCTGTTTTTT. It codes for CASSLGIGGTGELFF.

At least ten counts were recorded for this clonotype. The junction departs from the called germline gene at one end, perhaps through a read error. The CDR3 region has the DNA TGTGCCAGCAGTCTCACTGTTGGGGGCAGCGATCTTCTTTTC. It is translated as CASSLTVGGSDLLF. The chain links TRBV28 to TRBJ2-7, with D maybe TRBD1 (6 bases). This CDR3 contains 14 residues. CDR1 and CDR2 (germline): MDHEN, SYDVKM.

This clonotype was counted at least ten times. The gene calls are TRBV12-3 or TRBV12-4 and TRBJ1-6; D gene unclear. The ends were cut back, 2 bases at V and 5 bases at J, with 7 bases in the middle. The CDR3 is 14 amino acids. The CDR3 here is CASSLRENNSPLHF. CDR3 sequence (DNA): TGTGCCAGCAGTTTACGGGAGAATAATTCACCCCTCCACTTT.

At least ten counts were recorded for this clonotype. This chain links TRBV5-5 with TRBJ2-1, with 11 bases identical to TRBD2. The CDR3 consists of 15 residues. Trimming cost V 2 bases and J 4 bases; bases outside gene matches: 2. Germline V CDR1 and CDR2: SGHKS, YYEKEE (reference sequence). The CDR3 loop reads CASSFTSGGYNEQFF. The CDR3 nucleotides are TGTGCCAGCAGCTTTACTAGCGGGGGTTACAATGAGCAGTTCTTC. The full variable domain, rest sourced from reference TRBV5-5 and TRBJ2-1, is DAGVTQSPTHLIKTRGQQVTLRCSPISGHKSVSWYQQVLGQGPQFIFQYYEKEERGRGNFPDRFSARQFPNYSSELNVNALLLGDSALYLCASSFTSGGYNEQFFGPGTRLTVL.

This clonotype was detected ten times or more. The CDR3 loop reads CASSPSGLATSYEQYF. CDR3 bases: TGTGCCAGCAGTCCAAGTGGACTAGCGACCTCCTACGAGCAGTACTTC. The chain joins TRBV7-6 to TRBJ2-7; 9 bases fit TRBD2. The CDR3 loop spans 16 amino acids. V shed 6 bases, J shed 0 bases, and the junction held 9 bases outside the gene matches. CDR1 and CDR2 (germline): SGHVS, FNYEAQ.

This clonotype was picked up many times. The rearrangement uses TRBV5-6 and TRBJ2-5, with 10 bases identical to TRBD2. The ends lost 0 bases at V and 5 bases at J; junction bases unmatched: 7. The CDR3 is made up of 16 amino acids. Germline CDR1 is SGHDT and CDR2 is YYEEEE. CDR3 loop: CASSLDPSGSSETQYF. CDR3 bases: TGTGCCAGCAGCTTGGACCCTAGCGGGAGCTCGGAGACCCAGTACTTC.

At least ten counts were recorded for this clonotype. The chain joins TRBV5-1 to TRBJ2-7; 7 bases are a match to TRBD2. The CDR3 has 13 amino acids. V lost 2 bases to trimming and J lost 4 bases; unmatched junction nucleotides: 3. The V gene's germline CDR1 is SGHRS and CDR2 YFSETQ. The CDR3 sequence is CASSLSGNYEQYF. For the CDR3, the DNA is TGCGCCAGCAGCTTAAGCGGGAATTACGAGCAGTACTTC.

This clonotype was detected once. The chain carries TRBV5-1 and TRBJ2-5; D tentatively reads TRBD1 or TRBD2 (5 bases each). The V end lost 1 base, the J end lost 3 bases, and 13 bases lay between the germline ends. Germline V gives CDR1 SGHRS, CDR2 YFSETQ. This CDR3 is built from 15 residues. For the CDR3, the DNA is TGCGCCAGCAGCTTGTCCGAGGGGTTAAAAGAGACCCAGTACTTC. Translated: CASSLSEGLKETQYF.

Details on this clonotype: A much larger clone lies one base from this, so it may be a read error. V usage is TRBV3-1 and J usage is TRBJ2-1; 7 bases match TRBD2. CDR3 size: 15 residues. From germline, CDR1 is LGHDT and CDR2 YNNKEL (reference sequence). CDR3 coding DNA: TGTGACAGCAGCCAAGATCCTAGGGGAGGGAATGAGCAGTTCTTC. Its protein is CDSSQDPRGGNEQFF.

This clonotype was recorded many times. The CDR3 is CASSLDRGRETQYF. In DNA form, the CDR3 reads TGTGCCAGCAGTTTAGATCGGGGAAGGGAGACCCAGTACTTC. The chain carries TRBV12-3 or TRBV12-4 and TRBJ2-5, with D perhaps matching TRBD2 (5 bases). The CDR3 spans 14 residues. Trimming pared 1 base from V and 5 bases from J, leaving 11 bases between.

This clonotype was counted at least ten times. This chain links TRBV9 with TRBJ2-7; D is tentatively TRBD1 or TRBD2 (5 bases each). This CDR3 comprises 15 residues. Germline-derived CDR1 and CDR2 are SGDLS and YYNGEE. Trimming shortened V by 2 bases and J by 5 bases, and 17 bases separated the two germline ends. The DNA for the CDR3 is TGTGCCAGCAGCGTCGCACCCGGGACCCCCGACGAGCAGTACTTC. This codes for CASSVAPGTPDEQYF.

In its sample, this clonotype was seen many times. The chain has TRBV6-5 and TRBJ2-2; D possibly corresponds to TRBD2 (6 bases). This CDR3 has 17 residues. CDR1 is MNHEY and CDR2 is SVGAGI in the germline V gene. V lost 4 bases and J 5 bases, leaving 20 bases between the germline ends. The CDR3 DNA sequence: TGTGCCAGCAGTTTTTGGAGGGGACGCAAGGGGACCGGGGAGCTGTTTTTT. Its translation is CASSFWRGRKGTGELFF.

This clonotype occurred many times. The chain employs TRBV7-9 and TRBJ2-5; D is unclear. CDR1 and CDR2 (germline): SEHNR, FQNEAQ (reference sequence). The CDR3 totals 13 residues. V was clipped by 6 bases and J by 3 bases, with 11 bases between them. The CDR3 DNA reads as TGTGCCAGCAGACCGGCCCCCGAAGAGACCCAGTACTTC. Protein product: CASRPAPEETQYF.

Notes on this clonotype: A read error may be the cause here, since a much bigger clone is one base away. The chain combines TRBV11-2 with TRBJ2-2, with D perhaps TRBD2 (5 bases). Germline assignment: CDR1 SGHAT and CDR2 FQNNGV. The CDR3 is 15 amino acids. The CDR3 reads CASSLDISNTGDLFF. DNA for the CDR3: TGTGCCAGCAGCTTAGACATATCGAACACCGGGGATCTGTTTTTT.

The J gene is TRBJ2-3, the V gene TRBV28, with D maybe TRBD2 (6 bases). Germline values: CDR1 MDHEN, CDR2 SYDVKM. The CDR3 spans 17 residues. With 10 bases removed from V and 0 bases from J, the gap between germline ends came to 23 bases. The CDR3 sequence is CAISPRIAGSSTDTQYF. Written as DNA, the CDR3 is TGTGCCATCTCTCCTAGGATCGCGGGATCTAGCACAGATACGCAGTATTTT.

This clonotype was detected ten times or more. The CDR3 coding sequence is TGTGCCAGCACCCCTCCATTAGTGTGCGGCTACACCTTC. Translating it yields CASTPPLVCGYTF. The rearrangement joins TRBV21-1 to TRBJ1-2. TRBV21-1 represents a pseudogene. This CDR3 has 13 residues.

This clonotype was seen at least ten times. The J gene is TRBJ2-3, the V gene TRBV7-8; 9 positions agree with TRBD2. CDR1 and CDR2 (germline): SGHVS, FQNEAQ. V was clipped by 5 bases and J by 2 bases; unmatched bases: 5. This CDR3 comprises 15 residues. The CDR3 region has the DNA TGTGCCAGCAGCAGCGCGGGAGGGCCCACAGATACGCAGTATTTT. It yields the protein CASSSAGGPTDTQYF.

This clonotype has a handful of counts. CDR3 sequence (DNA): TGTGCCAGCAGTTTCGGGGACAACTCTGGAAACACCATATATTTT. It translates to CASSFGDNSGNTIYF. This chain joins TRBV12-3 or TRBV12-4 and TRBJ1-3; D possibly corresponds to TRBD1 (6 bases). The CDR3 loop spans 15 amino acids. The germline V and J ends were trimmed by 3 bases and 0 bases, with 9 bases remaining between them.

The rearrangement links TRBV4-3 to TRBJ1-4; 7 bases are a match to TRBD1. Trimming took 4 bases from V and 6 from J; bases not matched to a gene: 8. The germline gives CDR1 LGHNA, CDR2 YSLEER. The CDR3 is made up of 15 amino acids. DNA for the CDR3: TGCGCCAGCAGCCGCGTGACAGGGAGGGATGAAAAACTGTTTTTT. Protein sequence: CASSRVTGRDEKLFF.